This TCR beta chain is from a study of Graves' ophthalmopathy and Graves' hyperthyroidism. People with hyperthyroidism were aged 18 to 65 and newly diagnosed, under 2 months' duration. RNA transcripts served as template for amplifying TCR beta CDR3 sequences. The library came from an HTBI-primed first-round RT-PCR and a second-round multiplex PCR. MiXCR, applied by TCRdb to the multiplex PCR reads, yields one record per CDR3 protein. The profile shows about 620,000 distinct CDR3 sequences, about 24% of them singletons. The trim removed 1 base at V and 1 base at J, leaving 12 bases unmatched. The germline CDR1 and CDR2 sequences are MNHEY and SVGEGT. The CDR3 is made up of 18 amino acids. This clonotype was recorded at least ten times. What it binds is unknown. Study-wide results and caveats: Among thyroid clonotypes expanded above 0.001 frequency, most also appeared in blood.

The V and J genes are TRBV6-2 or TRBV6-3 and TRBJ1-1, with TRBD1 matching over 7 bases. The receptor was derived from a woman aged 18-35 years with stable Graves' hyperthyroidism. Some clones in this sample may be carry-over from other donors' samples. Sequencing used peripheral blood. The CDR3 spells CASSYYARPGQQNTEAFF. CDR3 nucleotides: TGTGCCAGCAGTTACTATGCCAGACCGGGACAGCAGAACACTGAAGCTTTCTTT.